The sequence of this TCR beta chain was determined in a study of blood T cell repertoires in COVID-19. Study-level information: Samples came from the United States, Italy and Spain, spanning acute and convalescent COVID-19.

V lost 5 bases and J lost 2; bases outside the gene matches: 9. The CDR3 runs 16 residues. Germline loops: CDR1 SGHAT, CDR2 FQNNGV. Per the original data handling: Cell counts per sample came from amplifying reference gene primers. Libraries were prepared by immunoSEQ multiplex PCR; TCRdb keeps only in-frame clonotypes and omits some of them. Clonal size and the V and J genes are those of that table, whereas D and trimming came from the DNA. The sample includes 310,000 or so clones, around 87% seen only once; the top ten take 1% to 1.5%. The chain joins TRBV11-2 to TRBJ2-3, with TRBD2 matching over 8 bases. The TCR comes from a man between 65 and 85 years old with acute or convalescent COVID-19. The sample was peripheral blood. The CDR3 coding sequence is TGTGCCAGCAGCCAAAGGGGTAGCGGGGACACAGATACGCAGTATTTT. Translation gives CASSQRGSGDTDTQYF. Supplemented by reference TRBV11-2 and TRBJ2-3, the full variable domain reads EAGVAQSPRYKIIEKRQSVAFWCNPISGHATLYWYQQILGQGPKLLIQFQNNGVVDDSQLPKDRFSAERLKGVDSTLKIQPAKLEDSAVYLCASSQRGSGDTDTQYFGPGTRLTVL.